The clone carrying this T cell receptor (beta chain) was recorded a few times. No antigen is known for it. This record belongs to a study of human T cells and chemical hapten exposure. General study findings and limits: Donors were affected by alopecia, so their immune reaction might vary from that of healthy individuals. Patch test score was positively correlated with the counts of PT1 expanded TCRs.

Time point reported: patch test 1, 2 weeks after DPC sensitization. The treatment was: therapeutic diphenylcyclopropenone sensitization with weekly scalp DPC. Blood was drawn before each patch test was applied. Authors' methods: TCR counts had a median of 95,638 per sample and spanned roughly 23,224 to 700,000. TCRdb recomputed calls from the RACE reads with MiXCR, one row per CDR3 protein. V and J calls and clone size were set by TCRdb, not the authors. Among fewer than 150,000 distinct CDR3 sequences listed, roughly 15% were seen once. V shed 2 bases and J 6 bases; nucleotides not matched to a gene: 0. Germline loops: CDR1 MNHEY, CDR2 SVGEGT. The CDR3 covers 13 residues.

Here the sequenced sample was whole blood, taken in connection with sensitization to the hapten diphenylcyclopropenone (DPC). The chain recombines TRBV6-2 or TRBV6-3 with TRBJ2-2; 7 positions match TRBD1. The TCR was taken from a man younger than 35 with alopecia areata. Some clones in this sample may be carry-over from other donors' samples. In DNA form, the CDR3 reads TGTGCCAGCAGTTACGGACAGGCCGGGGAGCTGTTTTTT. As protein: CASSYGQAGELFF.